This T cell receptor (beta chain) was sequenced for a study of neoadjuvant anti-PD-1 for oral cavity cancer. Looking at the study overall: Nivolumab at 3 mg/kg was mostly given biweekly, three to four doses, pre-surgery.

Sequencing used immunoSEQ multiplex PCR; TCRdb keeps in-frame clones, though not all of them. The data hold about 23,000 clones, with 25% to 30% observed a single time. Time point given: after neoadjuvant nivolumab, at surgical resection. Germline lookup yields CDR1 SGHRS and CDR2 YFSETQ. There are 15 residues in the CDR3. V was pared by 0 bases and J by 0 bases, with 9 bases between. Study-wide results and limits: Larger post-treatment preexisting tumor clones tracked with greater tumor shrinkage. Pretreatment Treg/Th17 ratio correlated inversely with post-treatment tumor clonality. Only three patients per response group were TCR-analyzed; validation needed.

With regard to this clone: Its antigen is not known.

This specimen was tumor tissue, taken after nivolumab (anti-PD-1) treatment. The TCR was taken from a person aged 40 to 85 with oral cavity squamous cell carcinoma. This sequence joins TRBV5-1 and TRBJ1-2; D perhaps matches TRBD1 (6 bases). For the CDR3, the DNA is TGCGCCAGCAGCTTGGGACAGGTTACTAACTATGGCTACACCTTC. Amino acid sequence: CASSLGQVTNYGYTF. The full variable domain, its missing parts supplied by reference TRBV5-1 and TRBJ1-2, is KAGVTQTPRYLIKTRGQQVTLSCSPISGHRSVSWYQQTPGQGLQFLFEYFSETQRNKGNFPGRFSGRQFSNSRSEMNVSTLELGDSALYLCASSLGQVTNYGYTFGSGTRLTVV.